The subject of this entry is one T cell receptor (beta chain). Its antigen is not yet known. Base qualities are missing; no much larger clone stands one base away. These data belong to a study of long-term antiretroviral therapy in people with HIV (dated by TCRdb to between 2021 and 2022). As for the study more broadly: Collection of the earliest samples took place about a decade ahead of the 2015 WHO recommendation for immediate ART, at a time when ART was typically delayed until CD4 counts fell. The cohort contributed about 200 cryopreserved PBMC samples from 25 to 35 adults with confirmed HIV infection, collected serially over a mean of about six years (range 1-12). No cross-contamination during QIAcube processing was seen in test extractions of a monoclonal T-cell line run alongside 33 polyclonal samples. A retrospective serial study tested whether changes in peripheral blood TRB repertoire composition and diversity were associated with ART initiation and durable HIV suppression. Among the 30 or so participants with HIV, eleven were female. Summary of the overall study and its limitations: Owing to limited PBMC availability, only the TCR beta chain was sequenced, without alpha chain pairing. The samples were dated from about 2004 to 2018, and the ART regimens that were used may be less effective than current ART regimens. At every time point, the repertoire was dominated by expanded TRB clones first identified before ART initiation, although this dominance fluctuated and, in many PLHIV, declined after ART. CDR3 length ranges in HIV repertoires were narrower than in controls, and network structure suggested an antigen-experienced repertoire with only a slight naive shift after ART. No data were available on ART adherence, viral resistance or therapy changes, limiting inferences about post-ART repertoire changes. Starting ART was linked to a significant rise in TRB diversity, yet even after long-term ART the diversity remained significantly lower than in transplant donor controls. Unsorted PBMC were profiled instead of sorted CD4+ and CD8+ T cells because pre-ART samples had limited cell numbers.

To be included, a participant needed at least one PBMC sample from before ART initiation plus at least two post-ART samples. Every participant with HIV received treatment in the United States of America. Before DNA extraction, cryopreserved samples containing 1-10 million PBMC were thawed and washed. At the time of the earliest PBMC sample for each participant with HIV, ages ranged from roughly 20 to 60 years. Per participant, PBMC samples came from 1-4 timepoints prior to ART initiation and 2-8 timepoints following ART initiation, for a median of 7 samples. For every participant, serial HIV viral load, CD4+ T-cell count, ART history and demographic data were obtained. Genomic DNA was extracted from unsorted PBMC with a Qiagen kit on a QIAcube, processed in batches of 12 samples. From V the trimming removes 2 bases and from J it removes 4 bases, while the gene matches leave 4 bases of the junction unaccounted for. Taken from the germline V gene (reference sequence), the CDR1 and CDR2 loops are LNHDA and SQIVND. Including cysteine and phenylalanine, the CDR3 has 14 amino acids. Kept here is only the CDR3 DNA, which spans 42 bases and is read in frame from base 1.

The immunoSEQ hsTCRB v3.0 assay was used at survey level resolution to sequence the TRB variable region. The target sequencing depth for TRB was about 40,000-55,000 T-cell genomes per sample. An Illumina MiSeq with a v3 150-cycle kit was used to sequence the pooled TRB libraries. The published analysis was carried out like this. Repertoire analysis was run in R within a reproducible Nextflow workflow that covered QC, data transformation and analysis. LymphoSeq2, an R package for exploring AIRR-Seq data, was used to implement custom analyses. Several samples yielding fewer than 5000 total TRB sequences were excluded, leaving 150 to 200 analyzed HIV repertoires. Of the approximately 190 retained HIV repertoires, roughly 61 were collected before and 129 after ART initiation. Each repertoire was downsampled to 5000 TRB nucleotide sequences, and summary statistics were averaged across 100 downsampling iterations. The analysis kept only TRB sequences whose CDR3 regions were at least seven amino acids long. Diversity was assessed using a clonality score derived from Shannon entropy and using the Gini coefficient. In the repertoire networks, any two of the top 5000 CDR3 amino acid sequences were connected whenever the two sequences differed by an edit distance of one. Antigen specificity groups and MHC restriction were predicted for TRB CDR3 amino acid sequences with GLIPH2. To flag known CMV, EBV, HIV or tissue antigen associations, CDR3 amino acid sequences were matched against VDJdb and McPAS-TCR. Pre-ART, post-ART and control groups were compared with Wilcoxon signed-rank tests and Holm-Bonferroni correction. The source is immuneACCESS, and TCRdb retained only in-frame sequences with V and J called. Part of the clones is not carried over; for the studies checked, unresolved V genes explain less than half of this, and the remainder is unexplained. That table is the source of V, J and clone size, and D and trimming were worked out from the DNA. The sample data list roughly 19,000 clones, and more than 85% of these were observed just once. Clones ranked in the top ten supply about 7.7% of the sample.

The specimen was unsorted PBMCs, collected 4.4 years after starting antiretroviral therapy. This TCR was recovered from a woman in her forties or fifties with HIV. The rearranged chain carries TRBV19 and TRBJ1-2, with 7 bases aligning to TRBD1. This receptor has the CDR3 CASSILAGGYGYTF. The DNA sequence is given as TGTGCCAGTAGTATACTCGCAGGGGGCTATGGCTACACCTTC.